This TCR beta chain is drawn from a study of cytomegalovirus exposure and HLA in healthy donors. Study results and limitations: Generally TCR sequences proved uncommon, though certain public TCRs appeared in numerous donors. The tendency of first-cohort TCR clusters to co-occur in the roughly 120 validation repertoires was identified by a subsequent analysis. The listing of about 150 TCR beta chains classed them as cytomegalovirus-associated.

Of note for this clone: Its target is not known.

Separate from the 666-subject first cohort was the approximately 120-subject validation cohort, to which the donors belonged. Repertoires were generated with immunoSEQ multiplex PCR, while TCRdb's copy carries only in-frame clones and drops some. The sample comprises some 150,000 clones, about nine tenths of which are singletons, and less than 3.5% rests with the top ten. Trimming removed 7 bases from V and 0 bases from J, with 10 bases in between. CDR3 length equals 14 residues. The germline gives CDR1 PRHDT, CDR2 FYEKMQ (reference sequence). J is TRBJ2-1 and V is TRBV13, with D possibly TRBD2 on 5 matching bases. The sequence derives from a man between 18 and 29 years old in good health and CMV-seropositive. The sequencing sample was made of PBMCs. The CDR3 protein is CASTSGDSYNEQFF. Here the CDR3 DNA reads TGTGCCAGCACCAGCGGAGACTCCTACAATGAGCAGTTCTTC.